Listed below are T cell receptor beta chains from one sample, sequenced in a study of T cells in Graves' hyperthyroidism and ophthalmopathy. One entry per CDR3 protein, called by TCRdb with MiXCR from the multiplex PCR reads. The data show 450,000 to 650,000 distinct CDR3 sequences, around 21% seen once. The source material was blood. The source is a man between 18 and 35 years old with Graves' hyperthyroidism. The CDR3 runs from the conserved cysteine through the conserved F or W.

V gene,CDR3 protein
TRBV5-1,CASSLAGQGDGYTF
TRBV6-1,CASSRADSYYGYTF
TRBV14,CASSQGVLRETQYF
TRBV28,CASSLWGEMNTEAFF
TRBV4-1,CASSLGMDEQYF
TRBV7-2,CASSIGLAGARTQYF
TRBV28,CASSLVGNLNYGYTF
TRBV9,CASSPRGVEETQYF
TRBV28,CASRPSRDRIYEQYF
TRBV30,CAWSVTRTNYGYTF
TRBV12-3/TRBV12-4,CASSGGLADNSGANVLTF
TRBV7-2,CASSSIRTKNQPQHF
TRBV12-3/TRBV12-4,CASSFDAVSYEQYF
TRBV19,CASSMGQWAQPQHF
TRBV19,CASSPPGAGSYGYTF
TRBV5-1,CASSLSGADTEAFF
TRBV20-1,CSAPKRGTVQPQHF
TRBV20-1,CSAPGRTISGQPQHF
TRBV6-5,CASSYGSGQAEAFF
TRBV12-3/TRBV12-4,CASSRGTVNTEAFF
TRBV5-1,CASSLAAGPGYEQYF
TRBV10-3,CAIEDAGNTIYF
TRBV12-3/TRBV12-4,CASSTGTAKNTEAFF
TRBV11-2,CASSLGYGDEQYF
TRBV4-2,CASSQATANYGYTF
TRBV12-3/TRBV12-4,CASSKWGINYGYTF
TRBV19,CASRGWQGGTEAFF
TRBV30,CAWSRPGTDNYGYTF
TRBV2,CASSEVAGAGEQYF
TRBV28,CASNYRQGRSGNTIYF
TRBV5-1,CASSPHGGGEAFF
TRBV12-3/TRBV12-4,CASSGTGRWDTEAFF
TRBV24-1,CATSDPNTGELFF
TRBV7-9,CASSSTFEGVVETQYF
TRBV11-2,CASTRGGTLDDGGELFF
TRBV28,CASSFLGGVTGEQYF
TRBV2,CATRRDGANQPQHF
TRBV5-1,CASSSGTVGGYTF
TRBV19,CASSMNGDHSNQPQRF
TRBV18,CASSSTNYGYTF
TRBV11-2,CASSARVGGTEAFF
TRBV12-3/TRBV12-4,CALGRLMNTEAFF
TRBV4-1,CASSQQTVGIGANVLTF
TRBV6-1,CASSPGGFNQPQHF
TRBV30,CAWETGTEFYYGYTF
TRBV20-1,CSARDSFGQGLYEQYF
TRBV5-1,CASSWDRENTEAFF
TRBV28,CASSLIGGAGNTIYF
TRBV2,CASSLGTANQPQHF